This record looks at one TCR beta chain sequence and its context. Its antigen is still unknown. Germline values: CDR1 SGHRS, CDR2 YFSETQ. The CDR3 totals 14 residues. V was shortened by 2 bases and J by 4 bases, with 12 bases between the two germline ends. The data were obtained in a study of T cell responses to AZD1222 COVID-19 vaccine. Study-wide context: Combined were second doses at about 4 or about 12 weeks.

Profiling relied on immunoSEQ multiplex PCR, and the TCRdb table lists in-frame clones only, not all of them. The data contain over 100,000 clones, roughly 90% of them seen just once; the ten biggest clones take up 1.5% to 2%. Study results and caveats: At baseline, just 6 or 7 AZD1222 recipients tested seropositive. A rise in Spike-specific TCR breadth and depth followed two AZD1222 doses. Clonal diversity was possibly underestimated, and the donors were mostly white British, with more females.

Sequenced material: peripheral blood, taken on day 0 of AZD1222 vaccination. This TCR was recovered from an adult in good health. The V gene is TRBV5-1, the J gene TRBJ1-2, with D unresolved. CDR3 region: CASSFGDSGYGYTF. Here the CDR3 DNA reads TGCGCCAGCAGCTTTGGGGATTCCGGCTATGGCTACACCTTC.